The 8 T cell receptor beta chains presented below share a single source sample, sequenced in a study of shared clonotypes between healthy human individuals. TCRdb's copy holds only in-frame clones and misses some; the assay was immunoSEQ multiplex PCR. Of roughly 2.5 million clones in the sample, just over 90% were seen once. Sequenced material: naive CD4+ T cells sorted from blood. Subset here: CD45RA+ positively selected. The receptors were gathered from a man younger than 30 in good health.

The chain couples TRBV6-5 to TRBJ2-4, with D perhaps matching TRBD2 (5 bases). The V end lost 6 bases, the J end lost 1 base, and 10 bases lay between the germline ends. Looked up from germline, CDR1 is MNHEY and CDR2 is SVGAGI. The CDR3 has 14 amino acids. CDR3 bases: TGTGCCAGCAGAGAGGGTTGGGCCAAAAACATTCAGTACTTC. Translated: CASREGWAKNIQYF.

The gene calls are TRBV28 and TRBJ2-7; no clear D. V dropped 5 bases and J dropped 2 bases, with 10 bases sitting between them. CDR1 is MDHEN, CDR2 SYDVKM, per germline. CDR3 length: 13 residues. The CDR3 DNA reads TGTGCCAGCAGTCGTCAAAAGACCTACGAGCAGTACTTC. Protein sequence: CASSRQKTYEQYF. Based on the CDR3 plus reference TRBV28 and TRBJ2-7, the full variable domain is DVKVTQSSRYLVKRTGEKVFLECVQDMDHENMFWYRQDPGLGLRLIYFSYDVKMKEKGDIPEGYSVSREKKERFSLILESASTNQTSMYLCASSRQKTYEQYFGPGTRLTVT.

This rearrangement joins TRBV7-9 to TRBJ2-6; no reliable D call. There are 14 residues in the CDR3. Trimming stripped 8 bases from V and 3 bases from J, with 11 bases between. Germline V gives CDR1 SEHNR, CDR2 FQNEAQ (reference sequence). The CDR3 is CASGSVGGANVLTF. The CDR3 nucleotides are TGTGCCAGCGGTAGTGTCGGTGGGGCCAACGTCCTGACTTTC.

The genes are TRBV4-1 and TRBJ1-3, with 8 bases identical to TRBD1. The CDR3 runs to 16 residues. Per the germline V gene, CDR1 is MGHRA and CDR2 is YSYEKL. The trim removed 2 bases at V and 8 bases at J, leaving 11 bases unmatched. The CDR3 reads CASSQSTGELWYTIYF. The CDR3 DNA sequence: TGCGCCAGCAGCCAATCGACAGGGGAGCTTTGGTACACCATATATTTT.

The V gene is TRBV5-1, the J gene TRBJ2-7; 11 bases line up with TRBD2. Germline V lookup: CDR1 SGHRS, CDR2 YFSETQ. J was trimmed by 1 base and V by 1 base; bases with no gene match: 7. The CDR3 is 17 amino acids. DNA of the CDR3: TGCGCCAGCAGCTTGTGGGCTAGCGGGGGGTCTTCCTACGAGCAGTACTTC. Its translation: CASSLWASGGSSYEQYF.

This chain connects TRBV5-8 to TRBJ2-2; D is unclear. This CDR3 is built from 14 residues. Germline lookup yields CDR1 SGHTS and CDR2 YDEGEE. V was cut by 5 bases and J by 4 bases, with 12 bases left in between. CDR3 DNA sequence: TGTGCCAGCAGTGGATTACCGAGCACCGGGGAGCTGTTTTTT. This codes for CASSGLPSTGELFF.

This chain links TRBV4-1 with TRBJ2-3; 9 positions match TRBD2. Germline V gives CDR1 MGHRA, CDR2 YSYEKL. This CDR3 is 18 amino acids long. V lost 1 base, J lost 2 bases, and 10 bases stayed unmatched. The CDR3 DNA reads as TGCGCCAGCAGCCAAGGTAGCGGGGGCTTGGGTTTCACAGATACGCAGTATTTT. As protein: CASSQGSGGLGFTDTQYF.

With regard to this clone: The same CDR3 arises from other DNA sequences in this sample as well. The gene calls are TRBV6-6 and TRBJ2-7; D uncertain. Germline lookup yields CDR1 MNHNY and CDR2 SVGAGI (reference sequence). The CDR3 runs 14 residues. Trimming removed 0 bases at V and 2 bases at J, with 8 bases between. The DNA for the CDR3 is TGTGCCAGCAGTTACTCTGGCGGAACCTACGAGCAGTACTTC. Translating gives CASSYSGGTYEQYF.